This T cell receptor (beta chain) originates from a study of T cell repertoires in cytomegalovirus infection. V lost 0 bases to trimming and J lost 1 base, with 6 bases between them. CDR1 and CDR2 from the germline V gene are SGHTA and FQGTGA. CDR3 length equals 14 residues. Regarding this clonotype: This may stem from a read error, because a much larger clone lies one nucleotide away. The CDR3 does not end in the conserved phenylalanine or tryptophan, so this is likely a read error.

TCRdb recomputed calls from the reads with MiXCR, one row per CDR3 protein. This table holds approximately 750,000 distinct CDR3 sequences, 35% found once. The sequencing sample was made of PBMCs. The genes are TRBV7-3 and TRBJ2-5; D is uncertain. The TCR was taken from a human donor in good health (CMV status not recorded). Some clones in this sample may be carry-over from other donors' samples. The CDR3 nucleotides read TGTGCCAGCAGCTTAACCCACAGCCAAGAGACCCAGTACTTA. Encoded protein: CASSLTHSQETQYL.